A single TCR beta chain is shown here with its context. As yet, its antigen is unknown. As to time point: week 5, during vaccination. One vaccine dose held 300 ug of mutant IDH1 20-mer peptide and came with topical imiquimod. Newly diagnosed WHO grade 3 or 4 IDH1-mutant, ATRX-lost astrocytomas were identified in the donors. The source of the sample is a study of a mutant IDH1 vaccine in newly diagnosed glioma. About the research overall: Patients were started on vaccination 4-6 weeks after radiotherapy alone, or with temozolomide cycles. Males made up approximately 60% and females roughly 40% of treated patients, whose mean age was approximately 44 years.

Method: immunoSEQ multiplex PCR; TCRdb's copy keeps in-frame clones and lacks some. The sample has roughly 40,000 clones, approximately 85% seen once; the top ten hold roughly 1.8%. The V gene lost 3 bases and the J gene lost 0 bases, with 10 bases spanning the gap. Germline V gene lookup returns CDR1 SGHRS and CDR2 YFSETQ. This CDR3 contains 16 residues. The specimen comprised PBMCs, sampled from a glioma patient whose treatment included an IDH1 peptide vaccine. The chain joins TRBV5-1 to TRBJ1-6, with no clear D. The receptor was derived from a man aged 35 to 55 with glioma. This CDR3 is CASSSGTYSYNSPLHF. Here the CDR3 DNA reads TGCGCCAGCAGCTCGGGTACCTACTCCTATAATTCACCCCTCCACTTT.